What follows describes a single T cell receptor (beta chain). The V end lost 8 bases, the J end lost 4 bases, and 19 bases lay between the germline ends. This CDR3 has 14 residues. In germline, CDR1 is SQVTM, CDR2 ANQGSEA. The assay was immunoSEQ multiplex PCR, and TCRdb's table has in-frame clones only and misses some. The repertoire has about 150,000 clones, 87% of them found once; the top ten carry approximately 40%. This sample is drawn from a study of blood T cell repertoires in COVID-19. Sample: peripheral blood. The chain links TRBV29-1 to TRBJ2-3; maybe TRBD2 (7 bases). This sequence was found in a man over 45 who had recovered from COVID-19. CDR3 nucleotides: TGCAGCTCTGGGGGGGGCGCCGGGGCAGATACGCAGTATTTT. This codes for CSSGGGAGADTQYF.